These 31 T cell receptor beta chains share one sample of origin, sequenced in a study of a mutant IDH1 vaccine in newly diagnosed glioma. These TCRs' antigens remain unknown. The sample's time point: week 35, safety follow-up. A single vaccine dose contained 300 ug of mutant IDH1 20-mer peptide, and topical imiquimod was used with it. Profiled with immunoSEQ multiplex PCR; TCRdb holds only in-frame clones, not every one. The sample has some 71,000 clones, around 87% seen once. Sample: PBMCs, taken from a glioma patient whose treatment included an IDH1 peptide vaccine. The source is a man aged 25-40 years with glioma.

The J gene is TRBJ1-1, the V gene TRBV5-4; TRBD1 matches 7 bases. Germline V gene data show CDR1 as SGHNT and CDR2 as YYREEE (reference sequence). The junction had 8 bases not matched to a gene; V was cut back by 5 bases and J by 1 base. This CDR3 spans 15 amino acids. Here the CDR3 DNA reads TGTGCCAGCAGACAGGGCGACAGGGAGAACACTGAAGCTTTCTTT. As protein: CASRQGDRENTEAFF.

This clone was counted a single time. V and J are TRBV19 and TRBJ2-2, with D maybe TRBD2 (6 bases). CDR3 length: 16 amino acids. Trimming took 4 bases from V and 0 from J, leaving 12 bases between them. From germline, CDR1 is LNHDA and CDR2 SQIVND (reference sequence). As DNA, the CDR3 is TGTGCCAGTAGTAGGGACTTACCCGCGAACACCGGGGAGCTGTTTTTT. It yields the protein CASSRDLPANTGELFF.

This chain joins TRBV2 and TRBJ2-5; 9 nucleotides align to TRBD2. V shed 1 base and J 5 bases; nucleotides not matched to a gene: 5. There are 15 residues in the CDR3. The germline V gene has CDR1 SNHLY and CDR2 FYNNEI. The DNA for the CDR3 is TGTGCCAGCAGTGAAGGCGGGGGGGCTCGGGAGACCCAGTACTTC. Protein: CASSEGGGARETQYF.

V is TRBV5-4 and J is TRBJ2-5, with TRBD1 matching over 8 bases. The J call is uncertain, as TRBJ2-7 better fits the DNA end. This CDR3 is built from 12 residues. Germline CDR1 reads SGHNT; CDR2 reads YYREEE (reference sequence). The CDR3 region has the DNA TGTGCCAGCAGCGTCGGACAGGGCGAGCAGTACTTC. This encodes CASSVGQGEQYF.

V gene TRBV5-4 combines with J gene TRBJ1-1, with 7 bases fitting TRBD1. The CDR3 contains 14 residues. Germline assignment: CDR1 SGHNT and CDR2 YYREEE (reference sequence). J lost 5 bases, V lost 2 bases, and 6 bases had no gene match. CDR3 in DNA: TGTGCCAGCAGCTTTAACGACAGGGCGACTGAAGCTTTCTTT. Translation gives CASSFNDRATEAFF.

This clone appeared a single time. The V and J genes are TRBV2 and TRBJ2-1; 9 nucleotides match TRBD2. Germline assignment: CDR1 SNHLY and CDR2 FYNNEI. The CDR3 loop spans 18 amino acids. V trimming: 7 bases; J trimming: 3 bases; junction bases outside the gene matches: 16. CDR3 loop: CASTSISRREGLYNEQFF. CDR3 bases: TGTGCCAGCACTTCGATATCCCGGCGGGAGGGTCTCTACAATGAGCAGTTCTTC.

The CDR3 nucleotides are TGTGCCAGCAGCCCCCAGCCAGGAATTTACGAGACCCAGTACTTC. Translated, it gives CASSPQPGIYETQYF. This chain connects TRBV9 to TRBJ2-5; D is unresolved. The CDR3 spans 15 residues. The germline V and J ends were trimmed by 4 bases and 5 bases, with 18 bases remaining between them. Per the germline V gene, CDR1 is SGDLS and CDR2 is YYNGEE.

The chain uses TRBV5-1 and TRBJ1-4; 9 bases fit TRBD1. V lost 3 bases, J lost 7 bases, and 4 bases stayed unmatched. There are 14 residues in the CDR3. Germline lookup yields CDR1 SGHRS and CDR2 YFSETQ. CDR3 coding DNA: TGCGCCAGCAGCTACATGACAGGGGGTGAAAAACTGTTTTTT. It yields the protein CASSYMTGGEKLFF.

The chain has TRBV19 and TRBJ2-3; D gene uncertain. The germline gives CDR1 LNHDA, CDR2 SQIVND (reference sequence). CDR3 size: 14 residues. The germline V and J ends were trimmed by 0 bases and 5 bases, with 9 bases remaining between them. The CDR3 coding sequence is TGTGCCAGTAGTATAGAGTTATCCGGAGATACGCAGTATTTT. It specifies CASSIELSGDTQYF.

The rearrangement joins TRBV6-5 to TRBJ2-7; 7 bases are shared with TRBD1. V was clipped by 6 bases and J by 5 bases; unmatched bases: 4. The CDR3 totals 12 residues. The V gene's germline CDR1 is MNHEY and CDR2 SVGAGI. In nucleotides, the CDR3 is TGTGCCAGCAGCTCGGGACAGAACGAGCAGTACTTC. Its translation is CASSSGQNEQYF.

The CDR3 bases are TGTGCCAGCAGTGCGACAGGGGGCAGCTATGGCTACACCTTC. This sequence encodes CASSATGGSYGYTF. The chain recombines TRBV6-6 with TRBJ1-2, with 10 bases matching TRBD1. CDR1 and CDR2 from the germline V gene are MNHNY and SVGAGI (reference sequence). V shed 5 bases, J shed 4 bases, and the junction held 4 bases outside the gene matches. This CDR3 contains 14 residues.

This chain joins TRBV29-1 and TRBJ2-3; no clear D. The CDR3 contains 12 residues. V was clipped by 6 bases and J by 4 bases, with 11 bases between them. CDR1 is SQVTM, CDR2 ANQGSEA, per germline. The CDR3 spells CSVNHPPDTQYF. CDR3 DNA: TGCAGCGTAAACCACCCCCCAGATACGCAGTATTTT.

This chain uses TRBV30 with TRBJ2-7; D assignment may be TRBD1 or TRBD2 (5 bases each). The CDR3 is 14 amino acids. Germline CDR1 GTSNPN, CDR2 SVGIG (reference sequence). Trimming stripped 4 bases from V and 4 bases from J, with 17 bases between. The CDR3 protein is CAWNWGPNQYEQYF. In DNA form, the CDR3 reads TGTGCCTGGAATTGGGGACCAAACCAGTACGAGCAGTACTTC.

The rearrangement uses TRBV7-2 and TRBJ2-3; 7 positions match TRBD2. Trimming took 5 bases from V and 1 from J; bases not matched to a gene: 6. The length of the CDR3 is 15 residues. CDR1 is SGHTA, CDR2 FQGNSA, per germline. For the CDR3, the DNA is TGTGCCAGCAGCCCCGGGGGGTTTGGCACAGATACGCAGTATTTT. It codes for CASSPGGFGTDTQYF. The full variable domain, rest sourced from reference TRBV7-2 and TRBJ2-3, is GAGVSQSPSNKVTEKGKDVELRCDPISGHTALYWYRQSLGQGLEFLIYFQGNSAPDKSGLPSDRFSAERTGGSVSTLTIQRTQQEDSAVYLCASSPGGFGTDTQYFGPGTRLTVL.

The CDR3 sequence: CATMGQDSSYEQYF. The CDR3 DNA reads TGTGCCACCATGGGACAGGACAGCTCCTACGAGCAGTACTTC. This chain uses TRBV5-4 with TRBJ2-7, with 8 bases lining up with TRBD1. Germline CDR1 SGHNT, CDR2 YYREEE (reference sequence). The CDR3 sequence is 14 residues long. V gave up 9 bases and J gave up 0 bases; unmatched junction bases: 8.

The chain employs TRBV9 and TRBJ1-1; D remains unclear. The V end was cut by 0 bases, the J end by 4 bases, with 13 bases between. Germline lookup yields CDR1 SGDLS and CDR2 YYNGEE. There are 15 residues in the CDR3. The CDR3 DNA reads as TGTGCCAGCAGCGTAGCAGGAAGGTCTCGCACTGAAGCTTTCTTT. This encodes CASSVAGRSRTEAFF.

This chain connects TRBV19 to TRBJ1-2; possible D gene TRBD1, 5 bases. V gave up 7 bases and J gave up 4 bases, with 16 bases separating them. Germline CDR1 is LNHDA and CDR2 is SQIVND (reference sequence). The CDR3 is 14 residues long. This CDR3 is CASTRLQESYGYTF. The CDR3 DNA reads as TGTGCCAGTACCCGGTTACAGGAGTCCTATGGCTACACCTTC.

This clone was detected once. The chain joins TRBV10-3 to TRBJ1-4, with 8 bases aligning to TRBD1. Germline V gene lookup returns CDR1 ENHRY and CDR2 SYGVKD. The CDR3 extends over 17 amino acids. J gave up 4 bases and V 4 bases, and 11 bases lay outside the gene matches. CDR3 sequence (DNA): TGTGCCATCAGTGGACAGGGGCCAACCCTGATTAATGAAAAACTGTTTTTT. Protein: CAISGQGPTLINEKLFF.

The rearrangement uses TRBV4-3 and TRBJ2-3; D unclear. CDR3 length: 13 residues. CDR1 is LGHNA and CDR2 is YSLEER in the germline V gene. Deletions cut 1 base from V and 6 bases from J, with 8 bases between. CDR3 coding DNA: TGCGCCAGCAGCCAAGTATCCGCGGATACGCAGTATTTT. Protein product: CASSQVSADTQYF.

This clone has only a few counts. V and J are TRBV30 and TRBJ1-6; D unclear. The V end lost 3 bases, the J end lost 5 bases, and 5 bases lay between the germline ends. The length of the CDR3 is 12 residues. Germline CDR1 GTSNPN, CDR2 SVGIG (reference sequence). CDR3 DNA sequence: TGTGCCTGGAGAACGAATAATTCACCCCTCCACTTT. The encoded protein is CAWRTNNSPLHF. The whole variable domain, filled in from reference TRBV30 and TRBJ1-6, reads SQTIHQWPATLVQPVGSPLSLECTVEGTSNPNLYWYRQAAGRGLQLLFYSVGIGQISSEVPQNLSASRPQDRQFILSSKKLLLSDSGFYLCAWRTNNSPLHFGNGTRLTVT.

The rearrangement links TRBV2 to TRBJ2-7, with D perhaps TRBD1 (5 bases). With 7 bases removed from V and 5 bases from J, the gap between germline ends came to 15 bases. The CDR3 has 13 residues. In germline, CDR1 is SNHLY, CDR2 FYNNEI. This CDR3 reads CASNWQGRDEQYF. DNA for the CDR3: TGTGCCAGCAACTGGCAGGGCCGCGACGAGCAGTACTTC. The full variable domain, rest sourced from reference TRBV2 and TRBJ2-7, is EPEVTQTPSHQVTQMGQEVILRCVPISNHLYFYWYRQILGQKVEFLVSFYNNEISEKSEIFDDQFSVERPDGSNFTLKIRSTKLEDSAMYFCASNWQGRDEQYFGPGTRLTVT.

V is TRBV7-6 and J is TRBJ2-1; 7 positions match TRBD1. This CDR3 contains 15 residues. Germline V gene sequence: CDR1 SGHVS, CDR2 FNYEAQ. J lost 5 bases, V lost 5 bases, and 9 bases had no gene match. This CDR3 is CASSPRQGINNEQFF. In nucleotides, the CDR3 is TGTGCCAGCAGCCCCCGACAGGGAATCAACAATGAGCAGTTCTTC.

J is TRBJ1-2 and V is TRBV2; 7 bases agree with TRBD1. Germline V gives CDR1 SNHLY, CDR2 FYNNEI. V was clipped by 7 bases and J by 6 bases; unmatched bases: 5. The CDR3 has 12 amino acids. The CDR3 here is CASNRGTDGYTF. The CDR3 DNA reads TGTGCCAGCAACCGAGGGACAGATGGCTACACCTTC.

The rearrangement joins TRBV28 to TRBJ2-7, with 7 positions matching TRBD1. From germline, CDR1 is MDHEN and CDR2 SYDVKM. The CDR3 is 13 residues long. Trimming cost V 7 bases and J 5 bases; bases outside gene matches: 8. CDR3 nucleotide sequence: TGTGCCAGCAAGGGGGTAGGGGGCCACGAGCAGTACTTC. Translating gives CASKGVGGHEQYF.

The chain recombines TRBV19 with TRBJ1-2; no firm D call. CDR1 and CDR2 (germline): LNHDA, SQIVND (reference sequence). This CDR3 contains 16 residues. Trimming removed 0 bases at V and 0 bases at J, with 11 bases between. CDR3 protein: CASSIDGRFTNYGYTF. Written as DNA, the CDR3 is TGTGCCAGTAGTATAGATGGGAGATTCACTAACTATGGCTACACCTTC.

The chain couples TRBV9 to TRBJ1-5; the D gene is possibly TRBD1 (6 bases). Germline-derived CDR1 and CDR2 are SGDLS and YYNGEE. This CDR3 contains 14 residues. The V gene lost 0 bases and the J gene lost 2 bases, with 6 bases spanning the gap. This CDR3 reads CASSVGTGNQPQHF. In DNA form, the CDR3 reads TGTGCCAGCAGCGTAGGGACAGGCAATCAGCCCCAGCATTTT.

This chain joins TRBV7-2 and TRBJ2-5; either TRBD1 or TRBD2 may fit D (5 bases each). Germline values: CDR1 SGHTA, CDR2 FQGNSA. There are 15 residues in the CDR3. The germline V and J ends were trimmed by 0 bases and 2 bases, with 10 bases remaining between them. In DNA, the CDR3 is TGTGCCAGCAGCTTAGCGCAGGGACGTCAAGAGACCCAGTACTTC. Protein product: CASSLAQGRQETQYF.

The sample holds a few counts of this clone. This chain joins TRBV10-1 and TRBJ2-1; D may correspond to TRBD1 or TRBD2 (5 bases each). The germline gives CDR1 WNHNN, CDR2 SYGVQD (reference sequence). Trimming shortened V by 0 bases and J by 12 bases, and 15 bases separated the two germline ends. The CDR3 runs 14 residues. The CDR3 reads CASSESKRGAGQFF. The CDR3 region has the DNA TGCGCCAGCAGTGAGTCGAAGAGGGGAGCTGGGCAGTTCTTC.

The chain links TRBV13 to TRBJ2-5; D gene ambiguous. The closer fit of TRBJ2-7 to the DNA end suggests the J call may be wrong. The V gene's germline CDR1 is PRHDT and CDR2 FYEKMQ (reference sequence). There are 15 residues in the CDR3. The CDR3 sequence: CASSLGRAVRSEQYF. The CDR3 coding sequence is TGTGCCAGCAGCTTAGGACGGGCGGTACGTTCCGAGCAGTACTTC.

The chain employs TRBV6-5 and TRBJ1-3; possibly TRBD1 for D (6 bases). The V end lost 9 bases, the J end lost 1 base, and 13 bases lay between the germline ends. The CDR3 has 14 amino acids. Germline assignment: CDR1 MNHEY and CDR2 SVGAGI. DNA for the CDR3: TGTGCCAGGAGACAGGCTCGGTCTGGAAACACCATATATTTT. Translation gives CARRQARSGNTIYF.

V gene TRBV7-2 combines with J gene TRBJ2-2, with 7 bases identical to TRBD1. Germline trimming cut 4 bases from V and 5 bases from J; bases unmatched to any gene: 4. Germline-derived CDR1 and CDR2 are SGHTA and FQGNSA. The CDR3 runs to 14 residues. The CDR3 spells CASSSLTGTGELFF. DNA for the CDR3: TGTGCCAGCAGCTCGCTGACAGGGACCGGGGAGCTGTTTTTT.